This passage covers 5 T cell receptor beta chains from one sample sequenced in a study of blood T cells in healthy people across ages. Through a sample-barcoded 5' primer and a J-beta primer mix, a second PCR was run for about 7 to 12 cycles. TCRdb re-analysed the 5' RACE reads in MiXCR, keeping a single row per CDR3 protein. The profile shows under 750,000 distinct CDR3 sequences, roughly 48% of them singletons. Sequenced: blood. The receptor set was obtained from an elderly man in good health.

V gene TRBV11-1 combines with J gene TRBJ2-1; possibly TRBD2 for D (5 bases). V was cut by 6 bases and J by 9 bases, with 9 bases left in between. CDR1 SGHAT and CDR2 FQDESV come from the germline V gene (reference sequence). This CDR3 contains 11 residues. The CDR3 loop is CASRLGSEQFF. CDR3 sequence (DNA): TGTGCCAGCAGGCTAGGGAGTGAGCAGTTCTTC. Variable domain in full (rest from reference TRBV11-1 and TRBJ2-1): EAEVAQSPRYKITEKSQAVAFWCDPISGHATLYWYRQILGQGPELLVQFQDESVVDDSQLPKDRFSAERLKGVDSTLKIQPAELGDSAMYLCASRLGSEQFFGPGTRLTVL.

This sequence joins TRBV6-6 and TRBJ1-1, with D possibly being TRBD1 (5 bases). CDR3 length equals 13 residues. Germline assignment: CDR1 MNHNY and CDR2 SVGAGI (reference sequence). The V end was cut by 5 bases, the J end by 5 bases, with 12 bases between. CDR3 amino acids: CASSHYRGTEAFF. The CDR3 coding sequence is TGTGCCAGCAGTCACTATAGGGGAACTGAAGCTTTCTTT.

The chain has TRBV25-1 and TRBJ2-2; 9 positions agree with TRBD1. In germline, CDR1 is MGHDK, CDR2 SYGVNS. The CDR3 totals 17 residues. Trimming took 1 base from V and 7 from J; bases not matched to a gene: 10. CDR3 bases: TGTGCCAGCAGTGAATTCGGCCGGACAGGGGTGGTCGGGGAGCTGTTTTTT. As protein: CASSEFGRTGVVGELFF.

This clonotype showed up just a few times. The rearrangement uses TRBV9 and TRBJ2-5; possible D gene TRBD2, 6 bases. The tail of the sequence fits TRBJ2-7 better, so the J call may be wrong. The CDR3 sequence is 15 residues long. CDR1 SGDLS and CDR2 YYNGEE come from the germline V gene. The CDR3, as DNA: TGTGCCAGCAGCGTTGGAGGGACCCTAGCCCACGAGCAGTACTTC. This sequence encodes CASSVGGTLAHEQYF.

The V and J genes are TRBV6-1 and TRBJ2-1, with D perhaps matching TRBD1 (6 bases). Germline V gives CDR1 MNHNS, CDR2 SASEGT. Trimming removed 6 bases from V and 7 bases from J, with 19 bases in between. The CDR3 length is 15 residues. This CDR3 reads CASSAVSTGSNEQFF. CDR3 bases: TGTGCCAGCAGCGCCGTTTCGACAGGTTCTAATGAGCAGTTCTTC.